This T cell receptor beta chain was profiled in a study of a mutant IDH1 vaccine in newly diagnosed glioma. Study summary: The initiation of vaccination occurred 4-6 weeks after radiotherapy alone, or with temozolomide cycles. Among treated patients, around 60% were male and around 38% female, and mean age was roughly 40 years.

Profiling relied on immunoSEQ multiplex PCR, and the TCRdb table lists in-frame clones only, not all of them. This sample carries 35,000 to 50,000 clones, 84% of them seen once, and the ten largest clones take about 2%. As to time point: week 11, during vaccination. What each vaccine dose contained was 300 ug of mutant IDH1 20-mer peptide, accompanied by topical imiquimod. The V end was cut by 6 bases, the J end by 6 bases, with 12 bases between. Germline CDR1 DFQATT, CDR2 SNEGSKA (reference sequence). This CDR3 is built from 11 residues. As for this clone: Its antigen is undetermined.

The starting material was PBMCs, obtained from a glioma patient whose treatment included an IDH1 peptide vaccine. The source of this sequence is a man between 40 and 49 years old with glioma. This rearrangement joins TRBV20-1 to TRBJ2-7, with D tentatively TRBD1 (6 bases). CDR3 region: CSATTGIEQYF. The DNA for the CDR3 is TGCAGTGCCACGACAGGAATCGAGCAGTACTTC.